This T cell receptor (beta chain) came from a study of blood T cell repertoires in COVID-19. Looking at the study overall: PBMCs, B-cell-depleted T cells, or T cells were the source of the cDNA or gDNA that made up the material.

In the original workflow: Nucleated cell counts were estimated from reference gene primer amplification. Method: immunoSEQ multiplex PCR; TCRdb's copy keeps in-frame clones and lacks some. Clone size and the V and J calls come from that table; the DNA yielded D and trimming. The sample carries under 300,000 clones, about nine tenths recorded once. The CDR3 has 15 residues. Germline V lookup: CDR1 SGHRS, CDR2 YFSETQ. V lost 3 bases, J lost 7 bases, and 5 bases stayed unmatched. This clone was detected only once. The sequenced sample consisted of peripheral blood. V is TRBV5-1 and J is TRBJ1-6; 9 bases align to TRBD1. The TCR originated in a man aged 55 to 69 with acute or convalescent COVID-19. The CDR3 is CASSSYGQGNSPLHF. CDR3 bases: TGCGCCAGCAGCTCATACGGACAGGGGAATTCACCCCTCCACTTT.